This T cell receptor (beta chain) was profiled in a study of T cells in Graves' hyperthyroidism and ophthalmopathy. This clonotype was seen ten or more times. This CDR3 is 16 amino acids long. Germline CDR1 SNHLY, CDR2 FYNNEI. J lost 3 bases, V lost 6 bases, and 9 bases had no gene match. Amplification yielded TCR beta CDR3 regions, with RNA transcripts as the source. A set of HTBI primers served as the primers for a first-round RT-PCR of the TCR CDR3. One entry per CDR3 protein results from TCRdb running MiXCR on the multiplex PCR reads. The sample lists about 690,000 distinct CDR3 sequences; 17% were seen once.

The genes are TRBV2 and TRBJ2-2; 8 bases fit TRBD2. The clonotype originates from a man aged 50 or older with Graves' hyperthyroidism. Sequenced input: blood. CDR3 residues: CASSSDSGIYTGELFF. The CDR3 coding sequence is TGTGCCAGCAGCTCAGATAGCGGGATCTACACCGGGGAGCTGTTTTTT.